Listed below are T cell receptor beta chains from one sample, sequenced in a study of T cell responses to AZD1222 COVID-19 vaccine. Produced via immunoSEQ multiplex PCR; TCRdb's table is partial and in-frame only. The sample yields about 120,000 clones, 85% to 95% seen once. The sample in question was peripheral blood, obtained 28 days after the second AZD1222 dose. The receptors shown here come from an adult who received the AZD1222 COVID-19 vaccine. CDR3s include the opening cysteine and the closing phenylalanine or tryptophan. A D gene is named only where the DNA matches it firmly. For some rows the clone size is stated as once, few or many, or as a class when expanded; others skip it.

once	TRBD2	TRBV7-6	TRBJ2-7	TGTGCCAGCAGCTTATCAGCGGGAGTGATATACGAGCAGTACTTC	CASSLSAGVIYEQYF
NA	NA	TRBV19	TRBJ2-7	TGTGCCAGTAGTAATCCTCGGAACGAGCAGTACTTC	CASSNPRNEQYF
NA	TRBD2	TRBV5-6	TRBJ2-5	TGTGCCAGCAGCTGGGGACTAGCGGGAGAGGAGACCCAGTACTTC	CASSWGLAGEETQYF
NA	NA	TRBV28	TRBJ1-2	TGTGCCAGCAATACGCCGTTCGATGGTGGCTACACCTTC	CASNTPFDGGYTF
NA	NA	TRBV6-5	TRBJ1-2	TGTGCCAGCAGTTGGAATAATAACTATGGCTACACCTTC	CASSWNNNYGYTF
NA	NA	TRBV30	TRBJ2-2	TGTGCCTGGAGTGGACTGGAGGGGCAGGCGAACACCGGGGAGCTGTTTTTT	CAWSGLEGQANTGELFF
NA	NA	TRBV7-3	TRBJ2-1	TGTGCCAGCAGTGTGGGGTCCAGCTCCTACAATGAGCAGTTCTTC	CASSVGSSSYNEQFF
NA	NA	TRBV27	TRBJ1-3	TGTGCCAGCAGACCTACCGGACAGCCTGGCTCTGGAAACACCATATATTTT	CASRPTGQPGSGNTIYF
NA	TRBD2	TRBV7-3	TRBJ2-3	TGTGCCAGCAGCCAATCGTCTAGCGGGAGGGGCCTTTGGGCAGATACGCAGTATTTT	CASSQSSSGRGLWADTQYF
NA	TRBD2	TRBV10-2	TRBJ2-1	TGCGCCAGCAGTGACCAGGGACTAGCGGGAGGTGAGCAGTTCTTC	CASSDQGLAGGEQFF
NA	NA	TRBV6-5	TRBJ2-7	TGTGCCAGCAGTTGGTCGCAGGGCGGTCACGAGCAGTACTTC	CASSWSQGGHEQYF
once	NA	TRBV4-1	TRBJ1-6	TGCGCCAGCAGCCAATGGGGTCGGGATAATTCACCCCTCCACTTT	CASSQWGRDNSPLHF
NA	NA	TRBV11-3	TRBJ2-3	TGTGCCAGCAGCTCCCCGGGGGAAGATACGCAGTATTTT	CASSSPGEDTQYF
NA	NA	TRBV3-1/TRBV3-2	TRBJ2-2	TGTGCCAGCAGCCAAGGAAGGCGCGCCGGGGAGCTGTTTTTT	CASSQGRRAGELFF
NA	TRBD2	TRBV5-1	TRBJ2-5	TGCGCCAGCAGCTTGGCGGCTAGCGGAGAAGAGACCCAGTACTTC	CASSLAASGEETQYF
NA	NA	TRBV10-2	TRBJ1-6	TGCGCCAGCAGTGAGTTCGCGGATTCACCCCTCCACTTT	CASSEFADSPLHF
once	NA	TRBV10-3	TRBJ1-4	TGTGCCATCAGTGGGACGAATGAAAAACTGTTTTTT	CAISGTNEKLFF
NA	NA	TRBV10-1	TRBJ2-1	TGCGCCAGCAGTGATAACTTGGCCAATGAGCAGTTCTTC	CASSDNLANEQFF
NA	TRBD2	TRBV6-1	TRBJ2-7	TGTGCCAGCAGTGGCGTAGGACTAGCGGGAGGTTTCACCTACGAGCAGTACTTC	CASSGVGLAGGFTYEQYF
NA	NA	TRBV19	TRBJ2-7	TGTGCCAGTAGTATTAAGGGCGGGGAGGCCTACGAGCAGTACTTC	CASSIKGGEAYEQYF
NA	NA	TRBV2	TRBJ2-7	TGTGCCAGCAGGATGAACTACGAGCAGTACTTC	CASRMNYEQYF
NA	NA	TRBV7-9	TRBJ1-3	TGTGCCAGCAGGCCGGAGGGCCCTGGAAACACCATATATTTT	CASRPEGPGNTIYF
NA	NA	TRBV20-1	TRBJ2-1	TGCAGTGCCCCTAGATACAATGAGCAGTTCTTC	CSAPRYNEQFF
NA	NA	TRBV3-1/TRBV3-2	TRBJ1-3	TGTGCCAGCAGCCAAGATCGGGGTGAAAACACCATATATTTT	CASSQDRGENTIYF
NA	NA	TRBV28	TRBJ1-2	TGTGCCAGCACCCTTCCGACAGATAACTATGGCTACACCTTC	CASTLPTDNYGYTF
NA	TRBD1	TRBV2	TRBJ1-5	TGTGCCAGCAGGTGGCAGGGGGGACAGCCCCAGCATTTT	CASRWQGGQPQHF
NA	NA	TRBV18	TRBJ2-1	TGTGCCAGCTCACCCCGGGTCGCCCCATCCTACAATGAGCAGTTCTTC	CASSPRVAPSYNEQFF